By share, the clone carrying this T cell receptor (beta chain) ranks as medium-sized. Its specificity is unknown. These data originate in a study of PD-1 blockade in classical Hodgkin lymphoma. The study, taken as a whole, reports: While CD8+ TCR diversity did not rise significantly by C4D1, CD4+ TCR diversity did. Newly diagnosed patients and complete responders had comparable diversity at baseline.

Following autologous stem cell transplantation, relapse occurred in every patient, and exposure to brentuximab vedotin varied. Investigators obtained CD8+ T cells from thawed PBMCs by magnetic negative selection. Patients showed best responses of complete response, partial response or progressive disease. Clones were sequenced by immunoSEQ multiplex PCR, and TCRdb holds only the in-frame ones, with some missing. The table includes around 13,000 clones, approximately 80% detected once. Germline-derived CDR1 and CDR2 are SGDLS and YYNGEE. The V and J ends lost 0 bases and 4 bases respectively, with 7 bases between them. This CDR3 region has 13 residues.

The chain carries TRBV9 and TRBJ1-2; weak D call: TRBD1 (5 bases). The TCR comes from a human donor with classical Hodgkin lymphoma. The starting material was CD8+ T cells from blood, obtained at baseline. DNA of the CDR3: TGTGCCAGCAGCGTAGGTCAGGGCTATGGCTACACCTTC. Amino acids: CASSVGQGYGYTF.